A single sample is the source of the 27 T cell receptor beta chains below, sequenced in a study of blood T cell repertoires in COVID-19. TCRdb's table, derived via immunoSEQ multiplex PCR, lists solely in-frame clones and lacks some. The data show approximately 200,000 clones, about 85% seen once. The specimen was peripheral blood. The receptors were sampled from a woman of 80 years or more with COVID-19, enrolled during active disease.

This clone was detected only a few times. This chain links TRBV3-1 (or the pseudogene TRBV3-2) with TRBJ2-1; 8 bases line up with TRBD2. CDR1 is LGHDT, CDR2 YNNKEL, per germline (reference sequence). Unmatched junction bases numbered 5, after V lost 4 bases and J lost 0 bases. The CDR3 spans 16 residues. As DNA, the CDR3 is TGTGCCAGCAGCCGATTAACTAGCGGCTCCTACAATGAGCAGTTCTTC. Amino acid sequence: CASSRLTSGSYNEQFF.

The V gene is TRBV12-3 or TRBV12-4, the J gene TRBJ2-1, with D maybe TRBD2 (5 bases). This CDR3 has 13 amino acids. The V end lost 4 bases, the J end lost 5 bases, and 9 bases lay between the germline ends. CDR3 loop: CASSSWRNNEQFF. DNA for the CDR3: TGTGCCAGCAGTTCTTGGAGGAACAATGAGCAGTTCTTC.

V and J are TRBV6-5 and TRBJ1-1; D perhaps matches TRBD1 (6 bases). This CDR3 is built from 16 residues. CDR1 MNHEY and CDR2 SVGAGI come from the germline V gene. With 2 bases removed from V and 1 base from J, the gap between germline ends came to 14 bases. The CDR3 region is CASSYLSQGSNTEAFF. The CDR3 bases are TGTGCCAGCAGTTACCTCAGCCAGGGGTCGAACACTGAAGCTTTCTTT.

The V call is TRBV19, the J call TRBJ2-2; 9 bases fit TRBD1. This CDR3 has 13 residues. Germline V gene lookup returns CDR1 LNHDA and CDR2 SQIVND (reference sequence). Trimming at V came to 8 bases and at J to 4 bases, leaving 2 bases not matched to a gene. CDR3 coding DNA: TGTGCCAGTTGGACAGGGGTCACCGGGGAGCTGTTTTTT. Encoded protein: CASWTGVTGELFF.

The rearrangement joins TRBV6-6 to TRBJ1-1; no clear D. The CDR3 extends over 12 amino acids. In germline, CDR1 is MNHNY, CDR2 SVGAGI (reference sequence). The V gene lost 0 bases and the J gene lost 8 bases, with 7 bases spanning the gap. CDR3 bases: TGTGCCAGCAGTTACTCGGAGGGAGAAGCTTTCTTT. Amino acids: CASSYSEGEAFF.

The chain employs TRBV6-1 and TRBJ2-7, with a tentative D call TRBD1 (6 bases). The CDR3 contains 15 residues. CDR1 is MNHNS, CDR2 SASEGT, per germline. Trimming pared 2 bases from V and 3 bases from J, leaving 14 bases between. The CDR3 DNA reads as TGTGCCAGCAGTGAAACGAGACAGGCTTTCTACGAGCAGTACTTC. This codes for CASSETRQAFYEQYF.

CDR3 DNA sequence: TGTGCCAGCAGCCAAGGTCGTCCAAGCGGGGGGACTCTAGCCAAAAACATTCAGTACTTC. As protein: CASSQGRPSGGTLAKNIQYF. The genes are TRBV4-2 and TRBJ2-4, with 9 positions matching TRBD2. The germline V gene encodes CDR1 LGHNA and CDR2 YNFKEQ. The J segment lost 0 bases and the V segment lost 1 base, leaving 13 bases of the junction unmatched. This CDR3 is 20 amino acids long.

The V and J genes are TRBV7-2 and TRBJ1-2; no clear D. Germline CDR1 is SGHTA and CDR2 is FQGNSA. The CDR3 is 12 amino acids. Trimming left V 9 bases short and J 4 bases short, with 12 bases between. The DNA of the CDR3 is TGTGCCAGTTCCGGTCTTGGCTATGGCTACACCTTC. Amino acids: CASSGLGYGYTF.

The chain recombines TRBV9 with TRBJ2-2, with TRBD1 identical over 11 bases. CDR1 is SGDLS and CDR2 is YYNGEE in the germline V gene. V dropped 7 bases and J dropped 2; count of bases not matched to a gene: 4. This CDR3 spans 15 amino acids. The CDR3 coding sequence is TGTGCCAGCGCCAGGACAGGGGGCAACACCGGGGAGCTGTTTTTT. As protein: CASARTGGNTGELFF.

The V call is TRBV4-2, the J call TRBJ1-3, with TRBD1 as a possible D gene (5 bases). The germline V and J ends were trimmed by 3 bases and 0 bases, with 12 bases remaining between them. This CDR3 has 16 residues. Germline values: CDR1 LGHNA, CDR2 YNFKEQ. The CDR3 DNA reads TGTGCCAGCAGCCAGGATTCTGACAGCTCTGGAAACACCATATATTTT. This encodes CASSQDSDSSGNTIYF.

Of note for this clone: The junction departs from the called germline gene at one end, perhaps through a read error. The chain is built from TRBV28 and TRBJ1-2, with 7 bases that match TRBD1. Looked up from germline, CDR1 is MDHEN and CDR2 is SYDVKM. CDR3 length equals 13 residues. This CDR3 is CASSLRPSGGSKF. The CDR3 DNA reads TGTGCCAGCAGTTTACGACCCTCAGGGGGGAGCAAGTTC.

J is TRBJ2-1 and V is TRBV21-1; the table's D call TRBD2 went unverified against the DNA. TRBV21-1 is a recognized pseudogene. CDR3 length: 12 amino acids. The chain's CDR3 is CASMGGNNEQFF. CDR3 in DNA: TGTGCCAGCATGGGGGGAAACAATGAGCAGTTCTTC.

The V and J genes are TRBV9 and TRBJ2-3; 8 positions match TRBD2. V lost 0 bases and J lost 1; bases outside the gene matches: 4. CDR1 is SGDLS, CDR2 YYNGEE, per germline. This CDR3 is 16 amino acids long. CDR3 DNA sequence: TGTGCCAGCAGCGTAGGGGGAGCGGGGGGCACAGATACGCAGTATTTT. It codes for CASSVGGAGGTDTQYF.

The rearrangement uses TRBV19 and TRBJ2-7; TRBD2 matches 7 bases. The CDR3 has 15 residues. Germline CDR1 is LNHDA and CDR2 is SQIVND (reference sequence). V dropped 3 bases and J dropped 7; count of bases not matched to a gene: 12. CDR3 sequence reads: CASSIYSGPAGEQYV. The DNA for the CDR3 is TGTGCCAGTAGTATCTATAGCGGGCCAGCGGGGGAGCAGTACGTC.

The chain combines TRBV6-2 or TRBV6-3 with TRBJ2-5, with 10 bases identical to TRBD1. Germline V gene sequence: CDR1 MNHEY, CDR2 SVGEGT. Germline trimming cut 5 bases from V and 4 bases from J; bases unmatched to any gene: 16. CDR3 length equals 18 residues. In DNA form, the CDR3 reads TGTGCCAGCAGTGCCTACCTTGACCGGGACAGGGGTGCAGAGACCCAGTACTTC. Residues: CASSAYLDRDRGAETQYF.

This rearrangement joins TRBV2 to TRBJ1-6; 8 positions agree with TRBD1. V gave up 6 bases and J gave up 7 bases; unmatched junction bases: 5. Germline V CDR1 and CDR2: SNHLY, FYNNEI. This CDR3 comprises 14 residues. The CDR3 sequence is CASSDDRGNSPLHF. CDR3 DNA sequence: TGTGCCAGCAGCGATGACAGGGGCAATTCACCCCTCCACTTT.

The chain joins TRBV24-1 to TRBJ2-2; 14 bases are shared with TRBD2. CDR1 KGHDR and CDR2 SFDVKD come from the germline V gene. The CDR3 covers 17 residues. The junction had 2 bases not matched to a gene; V was cut back by 3 bases and J by 3 bases. The CDR3 coding sequence is TGTGCCACCAGTGATCGGGGACTAGCGGGGGACACCGGGGAGCTGTTTTTT. Amino acid sequence: CATSDRGLAGDTGELFF.

V and J are TRBV7-3 and TRBJ2-3, with no clear D. This CDR3 has 14 amino acids. V gave up 2 bases and J gave up 4 bases, with 10 bases separating them. Germline-derived CDR1 and CDR2 are SGHTA and FQGTGA. The CDR3 region is CASSLGTWSDTQYF. CDR3 DNA sequence: TGTGCCAGCAGCTTAGGTACTTGGTCAGATACGCAGTATTTT.

The rearrangement links TRBV10-3 to TRBJ1-4, with D hard to call. Per the germline V gene, CDR1 is ENHRY and CDR2 is SYGVKD. V lost 8 bases and J 3 bases, leaving 10 bases between the germline ends. CDR3 length: 13 residues. CDR3 DNA sequence: TGTGCCATCCGAGGCGATTCTAATGAAAAACTGTTTTTT. Its translation: CAIRGDSNEKLFF.

The sample holds one count of this clone. The J gene is TRBJ2-7, the V gene TRBV3-1 (or the pseudogene TRBV3-2); TRBD2 matches at 12 bases. The CDR3 totals 16 residues. CDR1 is LGHDT, CDR2 YNNKEL, per germline (reference sequence). The ends lost 4 bases at V and 0 bases at J; junction bases unmatched: 4. This CDR3 is CASSRGLAGTSYEQYF. CDR3 nucleotide sequence: TGTGCCAGCAGCCGAGGACTAGCGGGGACCTCCTACGAGCAGTACTTC.

Only a few counts were recorded for this clone. The chain joins TRBV19 to TRBJ1-4; D uncertain. The germline V gene has CDR1 LNHDA and CDR2 SQIVND (reference sequence). Trimming removed 6 bases from V and 8 bases from J, with 10 bases in between. The CDR3 sequence is 12 residues long. The CDR3 DNA is TGTGCCAGTAGCCAGACGGGGGAAAAACTGTTTTTT. It translates to CASSQTGEKLFF.

The chain joins TRBV9 to TRBJ1-5, with 7 bases identical to TRBD1. Germline V lookup: CDR1 SGDLS, CDR2 YYNGEE. The CDR3 runs to 15 residues. V trimming: 4 bases; J trimming: 6 bases; junction bases outside the gene matches: 10. The CDR3 here is CASSSNDRATQPQHF. The CDR3, as DNA: TGTGCCAGCAGCTCAAATGACAGGGCTACTCAGCCCCAGCATTTT.

The chain uses TRBV2 and TRBJ1-5; TRBD1 agrees at 11 bases. With 6 bases clipped from V and 3 bases from J, the junction kept 13 bases outside the gene matches. CDR3 length: 18 amino acids. In germline, CDR1 is SNHLY, CDR2 FYNNEI. This CDR3 reads CASRTLRDRGADNQPQHF. The CDR3 DNA follows: TGTGCCAGCAGGACTCTCCGGGACAGGGGGGCCGACAATCAGCCCCAGCATTTT.

The chain links TRBV24-1 to TRBJ2-7; no definite D call. Germline values: CDR1 KGHDR, CDR2 SFDVKD. This CDR3 has 9 residues. V gave up 7 bases and J gave up 5 bases, with 2 bases separating them. CDR3 nucleotides: TGTGCCACCAGCAACGAGCAGTACGTC. Translated, it gives CATSNEQYV.

This chain joins TRBV30 and TRBJ2-1; the match to TRBD2 covers 11 bases. CDR1 GTSNPN and CDR2 SVGIG come from the germline V gene (reference sequence). Trimming removed 0 bases from V and 3 bases from J; junction bases left unmatched: 4. The CDR3 length is 16 residues. CDR3 sequence: CAWSVLAGDFYNEQFF. CDR3 DNA sequence: TGTGCCTGGAGTGTACTAGCGGGGGATTTCTACAATGAGCAGTTCTTC.

The rearrangement joins TRBV29-1 to TRBJ1-1, with D tentatively TRBD1 (5 bases). V lost 8 bases and J lost 1, with 11 bases in between. Germline lookup yields CDR1 SQVTM and CDR2 ANQGSEA. There are 12 residues in the CDR3. In nucleotides, the CDR3 is TGCAGCTCTCGGCAGGGGAACACTGAAGCTTTCTTT. It is translated as CSSRQGNTEAFF.

This chain joins TRBV28 and TRBJ2-5, with 10 bases identical to TRBD2. The CDR3 consists of 14 residues. The junction had 2 bases not matched to a gene; V was cut back by 3 bases and J by 4 bases. Germline V gene data show CDR1 as MDHEN and CDR2 as SYDVKM. The CDR3 here is CASSFSGGPETQYF. CDR3 nucleotide sequence: TGTGCCAGCAGTTTTAGCGGGGGGCCAGAGACCCAGTACTTC.